Included here is one T cell receptor (beta chain) sequence, with context. This sample is part of a study of cytomegalovirus exposure and HLA in healthy donors. The repertoire was sequenced with immunoSEQ multiplex PCR; TCRdb's copy has only in-frame clones and lacks some. The data contain about 64,000 clones, over 85% of them seen just once; the ten biggest clones take up nearly 6%. Trimming took 6 bases from V and 8 from J; bases not matched to a gene: 5. CDR1 MDHEN and CDR2 SYDVKM come from the germline V gene. The CDR3 has 12 residues. The chain combines TRBV28 with TRBJ1-2, with 8 positions matching TRBD1. Sequencing was performed on PBMCs. This receptor was identified in a young woman in good health and CMV-seropositive. The CDR3: CASSPGQGGYTF. The CDR3 region has the DNA TGTGCCAGCAGCCCCGGACAGGGAGGCTACACCTTC.